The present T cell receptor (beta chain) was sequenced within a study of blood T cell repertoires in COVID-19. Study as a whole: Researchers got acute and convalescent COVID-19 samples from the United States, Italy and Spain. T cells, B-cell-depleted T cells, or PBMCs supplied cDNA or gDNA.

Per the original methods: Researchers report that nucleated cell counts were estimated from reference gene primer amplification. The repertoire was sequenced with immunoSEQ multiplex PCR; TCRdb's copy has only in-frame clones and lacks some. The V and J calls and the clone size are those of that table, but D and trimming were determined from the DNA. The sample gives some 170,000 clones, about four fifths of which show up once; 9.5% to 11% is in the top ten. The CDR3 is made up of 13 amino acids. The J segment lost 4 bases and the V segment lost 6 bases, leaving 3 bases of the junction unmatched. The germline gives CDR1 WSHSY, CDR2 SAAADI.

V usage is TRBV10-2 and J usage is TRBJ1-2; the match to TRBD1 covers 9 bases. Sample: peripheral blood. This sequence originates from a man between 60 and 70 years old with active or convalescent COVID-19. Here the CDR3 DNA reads TGCGCCAGCAGAGGGGACAGGGCCTATGGCTACACCTTC. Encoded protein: CASRGDRAYGYTF.